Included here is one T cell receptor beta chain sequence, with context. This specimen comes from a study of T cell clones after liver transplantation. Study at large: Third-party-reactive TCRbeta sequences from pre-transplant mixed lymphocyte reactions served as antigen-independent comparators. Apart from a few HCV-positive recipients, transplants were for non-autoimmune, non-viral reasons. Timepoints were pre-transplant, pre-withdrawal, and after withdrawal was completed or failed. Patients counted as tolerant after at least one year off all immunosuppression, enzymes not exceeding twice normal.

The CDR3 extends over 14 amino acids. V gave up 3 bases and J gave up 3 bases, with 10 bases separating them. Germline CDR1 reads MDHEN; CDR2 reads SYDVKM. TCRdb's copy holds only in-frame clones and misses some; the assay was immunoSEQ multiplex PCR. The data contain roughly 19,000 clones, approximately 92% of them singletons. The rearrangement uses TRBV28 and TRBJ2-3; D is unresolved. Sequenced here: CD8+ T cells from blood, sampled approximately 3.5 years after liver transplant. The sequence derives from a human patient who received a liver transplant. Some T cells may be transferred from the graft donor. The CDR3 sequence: CASSLGLKTDTQYF. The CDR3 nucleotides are TGTGCCAGCAGTTTGGGGTTAAAAACAGATACGCAGTATTTT.